This T cell receptor (beta chain) was recovered during a study of Ad26.COV2.S vaccination and SARS-CoV-2 variants. Trimming stripped 0 bases from V and 7 bases from J, with 7 bases between. This CDR3 spans 13 amino acids. The germline gives CDR1 MNHEY, CDR2 SVGAGI. TCRdb's copy holds only in-frame clones and misses some; the assay was immunoSEQ multiplex PCR. Altogether around 310,000 clones are present, approximately 87% being singletons, with the ten largest covering around 5%. Treatment reported: roughly 18 received Ad26.COV2.S at low or high dose, single or two shots; 5 received placebo; per-sample allocation not given. On day 63 after the first injection, vaccine and placebo recipients gave samples. An Ad26 vector expressing Wuhan-strain SARS-CoV-2 spike served as the vaccine.

Sequencing was performed on peripheral blood, taken in a trial of Ad26.COV2.S vaccine versus placebo. This sequence was found in a person between 18 and 59 years old who received the Ad26.COV2.S COVID-19 vaccine or a placebo. The V call is TRBV6-5, the J call TRBJ2-1; D is unresolved. The CDR3 here is CASSYSPINEQFF. Here the CDR3 DNA reads TGTGCCAGCAGTTACTCCCCTATTAATGAGCAGTTCTTC.